This passage covers 21 T cell receptor beta chains from one sample sequenced in a study of shared clonotypes between healthy human individuals. The repertoire was sequenced with immunoSEQ multiplex PCR; TCRdb's copy has only in-frame clones and lacks some. The sample lists more than 550,000 clones, 90% occurring once. Sequences were obtained from memory CD8+ T cells from PBMCs. Subset: CD45RO+ cells pooled with CCR7-negative TemRA cells. Receptor source: a man between 18 and 29 years old in good health. Some clones in this sample may be carry-over from other donors' samples.

The rearrangement uses TRBV27 and TRBJ2-1; TRBD2 aligns across 8 bases. The CDR3 has 14 amino acids. Trimming at V came to 4 bases and at J to 6 bases, leaving 5 bases not matched to a gene. Germline V gives CDR1 MNHEY, CDR2 SMNVEV (reference sequence). The CDR3 here is CASSSPGTSNEQFF. In nucleotides, the CDR3 is TGTGCCAGCAGTTCACCCGGGACTAGCAATGAGCAGTTCTTC.

The chain links TRBV27 to TRBJ2-3, with D uncertain. With 2 bases removed from V and 0 bases from J, the gap between germline ends came to 15 bases. The CDR3 loop spans 17 amino acids. CDR1 and CDR2 from the germline V gene are MNHEY and SMNVEV (reference sequence). This CDR3 reads CASSLTNANPSTDTQYF. DNA for the CDR3: TGTGCCAGCAGTTTAACCAATGCTAACCCTAGCACAGATACGCAGTATTTT.

This clone came up a few times. The chain links TRBV6-5 to TRBJ2-6; D gene unclear. The V gene lost 6 bases and the J gene lost 2 bases, with 11 bases spanning the gap. The germline V gene has CDR1 MNHEY and CDR2 SVGAGI. This CDR3 region has 15 residues. CDR3 in amino acids: CASRRIGAGANVLTF. CDR3 in DNA: TGTGCCAGCAGGCGAATTGGGGCTGGGGCCAACGTCCTGACTTTC.

This clone was picked up a small number of times. This chain uses TRBV14 with TRBJ2-1, with D perhaps being TRBD1 or TRBD2 (6 bases each). Looked up from germline, CDR1 is SGHDN and CDR2 is FVKESK. The CDR3 has 15 residues. Trimming shortened V by 2 bases and J by 6 bases, and 14 bases separated the two germline ends. Here the CDR3 reads CASSQRSGGGNEQFF. The DNA for the CDR3 is TGTGCCAGCAGCCAAAGAAGCGGAGGGGGCAATGAGCAGTTCTTC. Based on the CDR3 plus reference TRBV14 and TRBJ2-1, the full variable domain is EAGVTQFPSHSVIEKGQTVTLRCDPISGHDNLYWYRRVMGKEIKFLLHFVKESKQDESGMPNNRFLAERTGGTYSTLKVQPAELEDSGVYFCASSQRSGGGNEQFFGPGTRLTVL.

The chain joins TRBV7-9 to TRBJ2-1; a possible D gene is TRBD1 (6 bases). V lost 4 bases, J lost 8 bases, and 9 bases lay in between. The CDR3 is made up of 12 amino acids. Germline V gives CDR1 SEHNR, CDR2 FQNEAQ (reference sequence). The CDR3 DNA reads as TGTGCCAGCAGCTCCAGGGGTGATGAGCAGTTCTTC. Residues: CASSSRGDEQFF.

The rearrangement uses TRBV19 and TRBJ1-5; 7 bases fit TRBD1. The germline V gene encodes CDR1 LNHDA and CDR2 SQIVND (reference sequence). The CDR3 covers 15 residues. V was pared by 5 bases and J by 6 bases, with 10 bases of the junction left unmatched. The CDR3, as DNA: TGTGCCAGTAGTGACAGGGAAGGGGCCATTCAGCCCCAGCATTTT. Protein sequence: CASSDREGAIQPQHF.

The gene calls are TRBV5-8 and TRBJ2-1; D is undetermined. This CDR3 comprises 14 residues. The germline V gene encodes CDR1 SGHTS and CDR2 YDEGEE. V gave up 6 bases and J gave up 0 bases, with 10 bases separating them. The chain's CDR3 is CASTRLSSYNEQFF. In DNA, the CDR3 is TGTGCCAGCACCCGACTGAGCTCCTACAATGAGCAGTTCTTC.

This sequence joins TRBV4-1 and TRBJ1-1; 7 positions agree with TRBD1. CDR1 MGHRA and CDR2 YSYEKL come from the germline V gene. The CDR3 spans 14 residues. With 3 bases clipped from V and 7 bases from J, the junction kept 8 bases outside the gene matches. CDR3 loop: CASSHRSRQGEAFF. CDR3 coding DNA: TGCGCCAGCAGCCATCGCTCTAGACAGGGTGAAGCTTTCTTT.

This chain connects TRBV19 to TRBJ2-7; 7 positions match TRBD1. Trimming cost V 3 bases and J 0 bases; bases outside gene matches: 5. The CDR3 loop spans 15 amino acids. Germline CDR1 reads LNHDA; CDR2 reads SQIVND (reference sequence). The CDR3 DNA reads TGTGCCAGTAGTATGGGACAGAGAGTCTCCTACGAGCAGTACTTC. It codes for CASSMGQRVSYEQYF.

This chain joins TRBV4-1 and TRBJ2-2; D uncertain. V was trimmed by 6 bases and J by 4 bases, leaving 9 bases between them. The CDR3 loop spans 13 amino acids. CDR1 is MGHRA, CDR2 YSYEKL, per germline. The CDR3 coding sequence is TGCGCCAGCAGACCAGGTGGCACCGGGGAGCTGTTTTTT. Residues: CASRPGGTGELFF.

J is TRBJ2-7 and V is TRBV28, with unresolved D. The CDR3 sequence is 13 residues long. Germline V gene lookup returns CDR1 MDHEN and CDR2 SYDVKM. The V end lost 3 bases, the J end lost 2 bases, and 8 bases lay between the germline ends. The CDR3 DNA follows: TGTGCCAGCAGTTTGGGCAGCCCCTACGAGCAGTACTTC. Its protein is CASSLGSPYEQYF.

This rearrangement joins TRBV11-2 to TRBJ1-1, with unresolved D. The CDR3 extends over 15 amino acids. The V end lost 5 bases, the J end lost 3 bases, and 16 bases lay between the germline ends. The germline gives CDR1 SGHAT, CDR2 FQNNGV. DNA of the CDR3: TGTGCCAGCAGCACGACACCGCTAGGGCACACTGAAGCTTTCTTT. As protein: CASSTTPLGHTEAFF. The complete variable domain, with remaining parts taken from reference TRBV11-2 and TRBJ1-1, reads EAGVAQSPRYKIIEKRQSVAFWCNPISGHATLYWYQQILGQGPKLLIQFQNNGVVDDSQLPKDRFSAERLKGVDSTLKIQPAKLEDSAVYLCASSTTPLGHTEAFFGQGTRLTVV.

The chain carries TRBV14 and TRBJ2-7, with 8 bases that match TRBD1. The CDR3 runs 19 residues. Germline-derived CDR1 and CDR2 are SGHDN and FVKESK. Losses at the gene ends were 4 bases for V and 3 bases for J; bases not matched to a gene: 20. For the CDR3, the DNA is TGTGCCAGCAGCCCCACTGCGACCCTAACAGGGGGGAACTTCTACGAGCAGTACTTC. Amino acids: CASSPTATLTGGNFYEQYF.

The chain has TRBV29-1 and TRBJ2-7; TRBD2 might be the D (6 bases). CDR1 and CDR2 (germline): SQVTM, ANQGSEA. V dropped 6 bases and J dropped 4 bases, with 25 bases sitting between them. The CDR3 extends over 16 amino acids. This CDR3 reads CSVRGVEGNRGYEQYF. CDR3 DNA: TGCAGCGTCCGGGGAGTGGAGGGGAATAGGGGATACGAGCAGTACTTC.

This clone was seen a few times. The V gene is TRBV7-9, the J gene TRBJ1-2, with TRBD1 identical over 7 bases. Losses at the gene ends were 0 bases for V and 6 bases for J; bases not matched to a gene: 1. The germline gives CDR1 SEHNR, CDR2 FQNEAQ (reference sequence). The CDR3 spans 13 residues. In DNA, the CDR3 is TGTGCCAGCAGCTTAGCGACAGGGAATGGCTACACCTTC. It specifies CASSLATGNGYTF.

The chain joins TRBV27 to TRBJ2-3; D is uncertain. V shed 5 bases and J shed 2 bases, with 11 bases lying between them. CDR3 length: 14 amino acids. Germline CDR1 reads MNHEY; CDR2 reads SMNVEV (reference sequence). The CDR3 loop reads CASSPTPPTDTQYF. The CDR3 DNA reads as TGTGCCAGCAGTCCCACTCCCCCCACAGATACGCAGTATTTT.

The chain employs TRBV9 and TRBJ2-1; no definite D call. V lost 6 bases and J lost 2, with 12 bases in between. CDR1 and CDR2 from the germline V gene are SGDLS and YYNGEE. This CDR3 has 14 residues. The CDR3 DNA is TGTGCCAGCACCCCTGGTGGGCCCTACAATGAGCAGTTCTTC. It yields the protein CASTPGGPYNEQFF.

The rearrangement uses TRBV7-2 and TRBJ2-2, with TRBD2 matching over 8 bases. Germline V gene data show CDR1 as SGHTA and CDR2 as FQGNSA. This CDR3 spans 16 amino acids. V lost 5 bases to trimming and J lost 5 bases; unmatched junction nucleotides: 10. The CDR3 protein is CASSTPASGLTGELFF. In nucleotides, the CDR3 is TGTGCCAGCAGCACCCCGGCTAGCGGGCTAACCGGGGAGCTGTTTTTT.

The chain recombines TRBV7-3 with TRBJ2-1; possible D gene TRBD2, 6 bases. Per the germline V gene, CDR1 is SGHTA and CDR2 is FQGTGA. The CDR3 sequence is 13 residues long. Trimming pared 1 base from V and 10 bases from J, leaving 11 bases between. Here the CDR3 reads CASSLMAGSEQFF. The CDR3 nucleotides read TGTGCCAGCAGCTTAATGGCCGGGAGCGAGCAGTTCTTC.

The V and J genes are TRBV6-5 and TRBJ2-3; D not resolved. Trimming pared 0 bases from V and 0 bases from J, leaving 7 bases between. Germline-derived CDR1 and CDR2 are MNHEY and SVGAGI. This CDR3 comprises 15 residues. The CDR3: CASSYSSLSTDTQYF. CDR3 DNA: TGTGCCAGCAGTTACTCCAGCCTTAGCACAGATACGCAGTATTTT.

This chain connects TRBV29-1 to TRBJ2-1; a weak D match, TRBD1 (6 bases). The V and J ends lost 4 bases and 8 bases respectively, with 18 bases between them. CDR3 length equals 14 residues. Germline lookup yields CDR1 SQVTM and CDR2 ANQGSEA. The CDR3: CSVAADSLLYEQFF. In DNA, the CDR3 is TGCAGCGTTGCGGCGGACAGCCTTCTCTATGAGCAGTTCTTC.